The clone carrying this TCR beta chain was picked up many times. The authors prepared the TCRbeta library with unique molecular identifiers. TCRdb re-called the PCR reads with MiXCR, one entry per CDR3 protein. Of roughly 100,000 distinct CDR3 sequences in the sample, roughly 7.6% are singletons; the top ten hold about 15%. The data originate from a study of T-cell reconstitution after alpha-beta-depleted transplantation in children. Trimming shortened V by 0 bases and J by 4 bases, and 15 bases separated the two germline ends. CDR1 is DFQATT, CDR2 SNEGSKA, per germline (reference sequence). The CDR3 is 16 amino acids.

This clonotype was obtained from a boy younger than 10 with acute lymphoblastic leukemia, due to receive a stem cell transplant. Source: PBMCs, taken before TCRalphabeta/CD19-depleted stem cell transplant. The V call is TRBV20-1, the J call TRBJ2-2; D gene unclear. CDR3 residues: CSARDRRTRSTGELFF. The CDR3 DNA follows: TGCAGTGCTAGAGACCGGAGAACGCGATCCACCGGGGAGCTGTTTTTT.